This TCR beta chain is from a study of blood T cell repertoires in COVID-19. TCRdb's table, derived via immunoSEQ multiplex PCR, lists solely in-frame clones and lacks some. The table lists some 100,000 clones, nearly 90% of them singletons, with around 6% in the top ten. Germline assignment: CDR1 SGHNT and CDR2 YYREEE (reference sequence). The CDR3 extends over 14 amino acids. V lost 4 bases to trimming and J lost 4 bases; unmatched junction nucleotides: 5. The chain couples TRBV5-4 to TRBJ2-7; 10 bases line up with TRBD1. The clonotype was recovered from a woman between 55 and 75 years old with acute or convalescent COVID-19. The sample taken for sequencing was peripheral blood. CDR3 sequence reads: CASSPDRGRYEQYF. CDR3 DNA: TGTGCCAGCAGCCCTGACAGGGGGCGATACGAGCAGTACTTC.